This entry lists 26 T cell receptor beta chains sequenced from one sample in a study of T cell responses to AZD1222 COVID-19 vaccine. Produced via immunoSEQ multiplex PCR; TCRdb's table is partial and in-frame only. The data hold about 150,000 clones, with 90% observed a single time. The input for sequencing was peripheral blood, taken on day 0 of AZD1222 vaccination. Receptor source: an adult in good health.

The chain combines TRBV6-6 with TRBJ1-1; no definite D call. Deletions cut 5 bases from V and 1 base from J, with 5 bases between. The CDR3 totals 12 residues. Germline CDR1 is MNHNY and CDR2 is SVGAGI (reference sequence). The CDR3 here is CASSVGNTEAFF. The CDR3 bases are TGTGCCAGCAGTGTAGGGAACACTGAAGCTTTCTTT.

V is TRBV19 and J is TRBJ1-3; no definite D call. Trimming removed 9 bases from V and 11 bases from J, with 14 bases in between. The CDR3 sequence is 11 residues long. CDR1 is LNHDA, CDR2 SQIVND, per germline (reference sequence). The CDR3 region has the DNA TGTGCCAGCTCTATATTTAATTCCATATATTTT. Translated: CASSIFNSIYF.

Here the CDR3 DNA reads TGTGCCAGCAGTTACTTGAGGACCCTCAATCAGCCCCAGCATTTT. This gives the protein CASSYLRTLNQPQHF. The chain carries TRBV6-2 or TRBV6-3 and TRBJ1-5; no definite D call. CDR1 and CDR2 from the germline V gene are MNHEY and SVGEGT. This CDR3 has 15 residues. The germline V and J ends were trimmed by 1 base and 3 bases, with 10 bases remaining between them.

V usage is TRBV5-1 and J usage is TRBJ1-2; possible D gene TRBD1, 5 bases. Trimming removed 3 bases from V and 5 bases from J, with 26 bases in between. Per germline, CDR1 SGHRS and CDR2 YFSETQ. This CDR3 contains 18 residues. The CDR3 loop is CASSSPSMEGDAPYGYTF. CDR3 nucleotide sequence: TGCGCCAGCAGCTCTCCGTCGATGGAAGGGGACGCCCCGTATGGCTACACCTTC.

The chain employs TRBV2 and TRBJ2-1, with TRBD2 matching 9 bases. The germline V gene has CDR1 SNHLY and CDR2 FYNNEI. V was clipped by 4 bases and J by 2 bases; unmatched bases: 3. This CDR3 has 15 amino acids. The CDR3 nucleotides read TGTGCCAGCAGTGTAGCGGGAGTCACCTACAATGAGCAGTTCTTC. Translating gives CASSVAGVTYNEQFF.

This clone has just one count. The chain is built from TRBV6-1 and TRBJ1-6, with no clear D. This CDR3 is 15 amino acids long. In germline, CDR1 is MNHNS, CDR2 SASEGT. The V gene lost 1 base and the J gene lost 6 bases, with 10 bases spanning the gap. The CDR3 region is CASSEVGQSNSPLHF. The DNA of the CDR3 is TGTGCCAGCAGTGAAGTGGGTCAGAGTAATTCACCCCTCCACTTT.

The V and J genes are TRBV25-1 and TRBJ2-1, with 9 bases fitting TRBD2. The CDR3 spans 17 residues. V lost 3 bases and J lost 0; bases outside the gene matches: 6. Germline values: CDR1 MGHDK, CDR2 SYGVNS. Here the CDR3 reads CASSDLRGGASYNEQFF. CDR3 coding DNA: TGTGCCAGCAGTGACCTGCGGGGGGGGGCCTCCTACAATGAGCAGTTCTTC.

CDR3 sequence reads: CASRTQGARTEAFF. The CDR3 bases are TGTGCCAGCAGGACACAGGGGGCTAGGACTGAAGCTTTCTTT. J is TRBJ1-1 and V is TRBV6-5; 9 bases match TRBD1. With 6 bases clipped from V and 5 bases from J, the junction kept 7 bases outside the gene matches. The CDR3 has 14 amino acids. The germline V gene encodes CDR1 MNHEY and CDR2 SVGAGI.

The chain links TRBV6-5 to TRBJ1-1, with 7 bases lining up with TRBD1. CDR3 length: 14 residues. The trim removed 6 bases at V and 7 bases at J, leaving 11 bases unmatched. CDR1 is MNHEY and CDR2 is SVGAGI in the germline V gene. Written as DNA, the CDR3 is TGTGCCAGCAGAGGCCTACAGGGGACACATGAAGCTTTCTTT. Its translation is CASRGLQGTHEAFF.

The chain joins TRBV6-5 to TRBJ1-3; D not resolved. Trimming took 8 bases from V and 3 from J, leaving 8 bases between them. This CDR3 region has 12 residues. Germline V gene data show CDR1 as MNHEY and CDR2 as SVGAGI. The CDR3 spells CASWSFGNTIYF. Written as DNA, the CDR3 is TGTGCCAGCTGGAGCTTTGGAAACACCATATATTTT.

The rearrangement uses TRBV9 and TRBJ2-3; 7 bases line up with TRBD2. Germline trimming cut 2 bases from V and 5 bases from J; bases unmatched to any gene: 11. This CDR3 has 16 amino acids. Germline V lookup: CDR1 SGDLS, CDR2 YYNGEE. The CDR3 loop is CASSVMSSGIKDTQYF. CDR3 sequence (DNA): TGTGCCAGCAGCGTTATGTCCAGCGGGATAAAAGATACGCAGTATTTT.

V is TRBV5-1 and J is TRBJ2-1, with 11 bases identical to TRBD2. CDR3 length: 14 amino acids. Per germline, CDR1 SGHRS and CDR2 YFSETQ. Germline trimming cut 0 bases from V and 12 bases from J; bases unmatched to any gene: 5. The CDR3 region is CASSLVISGGAQFF. The CDR3 bases are TGCGCCAGCAGCTTGGTTATTAGCGGGGGGGCGCAGTTCTTC.

The chain joins TRBV7-3 to TRBJ2-1; TRBD1 aligns across 7 bases. V lost 2 bases and J lost 8; bases outside the gene matches: 0. Germline V gene lookup returns CDR1 SGHTA and CDR2 FQGTGA. The CDR3 is made up of 12 amino acids. The CDR3 nucleotides read TGTGCCAGCAGCTTAGGACAGGATGAGCAGTTCTTC. Translating it yields CASSLGQDEQFF.

The V and J genes are TRBV29-1 and TRBJ1-1; maybe TRBD1 (6 bases). Germline CDR1 and CDR2: SQVTM and ANQGSEA. The V and J ends lost 6 bases and 1 base respectively, with 15 bases between them. The length of the CDR3 is 14 residues. The CDR3 spells CSVYRTGWNTEAFF. In nucleotides, the CDR3 is TGCAGCGTGTACCGTACAGGGTGGAACACTGAAGCTTTCTTT.

This clone was detected only once. This sample includes further DNA sequences coding for the same CDR3. The V and J genes are TRBV30 and TRBJ2-7, with D maybe TRBD1 (5 bases). Germline CDR1 is GTSNPN and CDR2 is SVGIG (reference sequence). The CDR3 loop spans 11 amino acids. V gave up 2 bases and J gave up 9 bases, with 11 bases separating them. The CDR3 DNA reads TGTGCCTGGAGTCTTGGAAGGGGGCAGTACTTC. Translation gives CAWSLGRGQYF.

The chain uses TRBV6-5 and TRBJ1-5, with D unresolved. Trimming shortened V by 0 bases and J by 6 bases, and 15 bases separated the two germline ends. CDR3 length equals 16 residues. The germline V gene has CDR1 MNHEY and CDR2 SVGAGI. CDR3 amino acids: CASSYSADTIPQPQHF. For the CDR3, the DNA is TGTGCCAGCAGTTACTCAGCAGACACAATCCCTCAGCCCCAGCATTTT.

This clone was counted only a few times. The junction does not match germline at one end; this may be a read error. This chain links TRBV28 with TRBJ1-1, with D maybe TRBD1 (5 bases). This CDR3 is built from 16 residues. Germline CDR1 reads MDHEN; CDR2 reads SYDVKM. The CDR3: CASSRRIRRGMPVKIF. The CDR3 DNA reads TGTGCCAGCAGTCGCAGGATTCGGAGGGGTATGCCCGTTAAGATCTTT.

This rearrangement joins TRBV27 to TRBJ1-2; 7 bases agree with TRBD1. Germline CDR1 reads MNHEY; CDR2 reads SMNVEV (reference sequence). There are 13 residues in the CDR3. Trimming cost V 9 bases and J 5 bases; bases outside gene matches: 9. CDR3 residues: CARTDREGYGYTF. The CDR3 coding sequence is TGTGCCAGGACAGACAGGGAGGGGTATGGCTACACCTTC.

This chain links TRBV7-3 with TRBJ2-7; no firm D call. CDR3 length: 13 residues. The germline gives CDR1 SGHTA, CDR2 FQGTGA. Trimming removed 2 bases from V and 5 bases from J, with 10 bases in between. The CDR3 is CASSLYRGNEQYF. The CDR3 nucleotides are TGTGCCAGCAGCTTATATCGTGGGAACGAGCAGTACTTC. The variable domain in full, with the rest retrieved from reference TRBV7-3 and TRBJ2-7, is GAGVSQTPSNKVTEKGKYVELRCDPISGHTALYWYRQSLGQGPEFLIYFQGTGAADDSGLPNDRFFAVRPEGSVSTLKIQRTERGDSAVYLCASSLYRGNEQYFGPGTRLTVT.

V gene TRBV19 combines with J gene TRBJ1-5; 7 nucleotides agree with TRBD1. CDR1 and CDR2 (germline): LNHDA, SQIVND (reference sequence). The CDR3 sequence is 14 residues long. The ends lost 7 bases at V and 12 bases at J; junction bases unmatched: 15. The CDR3 sequence: CASIGDGTDLHQHF. In DNA form, the CDR3 reads TGTGCCAGTATAGGTGATGGGACAGACCTTCACCAGCATTTT.

The J gene is TRBJ2-7, the V gene TRBV11-2, with TRBD2 matching 8 bases. Germline assignment: CDR1 SGHAT and CDR2 FQNNGV. Trimming at V came to 3 bases and at J to 0 bases, leaving 1 base not matched to a gene. The CDR3 runs 14 residues. The chain's CDR3 is CASSFSGSSYEQYF. The CDR3 DNA is TGTGCCAGCAGCTTCAGCGGGAGCTCCTACGAGCAGTACTTC.

The V and J genes are TRBV5-1 and TRBJ1-3; 8 bases fit TRBD1. The CDR3 is 14 residues long. Germline V lookup: CDR1 SGHRS, CDR2 YFSETQ. The V segment lost 6 bases and the J segment 4 bases; nucleotides outside the gene matches: 6. Written as DNA, the CDR3 is TGCGCCAGCACCACAGGGGGTTCAGGAAACACCATATATTTT. This translates into CASTTGGSGNTIYF.

V gene TRBV29-1 combines with J gene TRBJ1-1, with 8 bases lining up with TRBD1. This CDR3 comprises 13 residues. V trimming: 7 bases; J trimming: 1 base; junction bases outside the gene matches: 5. Looked up from germline, CDR1 is SQVTM and CDR2 is ANQGSEA. For the CDR3, the DNA is TGCAGCGCAAACAGGGGGACGAACACTGAAGCTTTCTTT. Encoded protein: CSANRGTNTEAFF.

The chain combines TRBV6-1 with TRBJ1-2; D ambiguous. The germline gives CDR1 MNHNS, CDR2 SASEGT. V lost 6 bases and J 8 bases, leaving 10 bases between the germline ends. CDR3 size: 11 residues. The CDR3 is CASSRTEGYTF. The CDR3 DNA sequence: TGTGCCAGCAGCCGAACTGAGGGCTACACCTTC.

This chain uses TRBV5-4 with TRBJ1-1, with unresolved D. V dropped 0 bases and J dropped 1 base, with 4 bases sitting between them. Germline V gene sequence: CDR1 SGHNT, CDR2 YYREEE (reference sequence). CDR3 length: 13 amino acids. The CDR3 coding sequence is TGTGCCAGCAGCTTGGGGAGGAACACTGAAGCTTTCTTT. Amino acids: CASSLGRNTEAFF.

The chain combines TRBV18 with TRBJ2-7, with 8 nucleotides matching TRBD1. Trimming removed 2 bases from V and 7 bases from J; junction bases left unmatched: 10. The CDR3 loop spans 15 amino acids. CDR1 is KGHSH and CDR2 is LQKENI in the germline V gene. CDR3: CASSPGQGAVGEQYF. The CDR3 nucleotides are TGTGCCAGCTCACCAGGTCAGGGGGCAGTAGGTGAGCAGTACTTC. Based on the CDR3 plus reference TRBV18 and TRBJ2-7, the full variable domain is NAGVMQNPRHLVRRRGQEARLRCSPMKGHSHVYWYRQLPEEGLKFMVYLQKENIIDESGMPKERFSAEFPKEGPSILRIQQVVRGDSAAYFCASSPGQGAVGEQYFGPGTRLTVT.